This T cell receptor beta chain is from a study of siplizumab effects on memory and regulatory T cells. Whole-study findings and limits: Proliferating CD4+ or CD8+ clones, roughly 80-96% of them, lacked an assignable naive or memory phenotype. Among mappable alloreactive CD4+ clones, the Treg-derived fraction averaged approximately 70% with siplizumab versus roughly 27% in controls.

This clone was seen a handful of times. Its matching antigen is unknown. Libraries were prepared by immunoSEQ multiplex PCR; TCRdb keeps only in-frame clonotypes and omits some of them. The table lists 6,000 to 6,500 clones, around 58% of them singletons. Across a few donor pairs, the naive, memory, effector memory and TEMRA subsets were sequenced without stimulation. The material sequenced was effector memory CD8+ T cells sorted from blood. Described subset: unstimulated CD8+ effector memory T cells. The sequence was collected from a human donor in good health.

For the CDR3, the DNA is TGTGCCAGTATGCGCCAGGGGATGGACACCGGGGAGCTGTTTTTT. As protein: CASMRQGMDTGELFF. This chain links TRBV19 with TRBJ2-2, with a possible D match to TRBD1 (6 bases). The V gene lost 7 bases and the J gene lost 3 bases, with 15 bases spanning the gap. This CDR3 is built from 15 residues. The V gene's germline CDR1 is LNHDA and CDR2 SQIVND (reference sequence). The complete variable domain, with remaining parts taken from reference TRBV19 and TRBJ2-2, reads DGGITQSPKYLFRKEGQNVTLSCEQNLNHDAMYWYRQDPGQGLRLIYYSQIVNDFQKGDIAEGYSVSREKKESFPLTVTSAQKNPTAFYLCASMRQGMDTGELFFGEGSRLTVL.